This T cell receptor beta chain was sequenced during a study of blood T cell repertoires in COVID-19. Study-level information: The cDNA or gDNA used as material had been derived from T cells, B-cell-depleted T cells, or PBMCs.

Study processing details: Amplification of reference gene primers provided the estimated nucleated cell counts. TCRdb's copy holds only in-frame clones and misses some; the assay was immunoSEQ multiplex PCR. V and J calls and clone size are given by that table; D and trimming were obtained from the DNA. This sample has roughly 160,000 clones; around four fifths occur once, and the top ten carry approximately 18%. CDR3 length equals 16 residues. The J segment lost 5 bases and the V segment lost 0 bases, leaving 9 bases of the junction unmatched. Germline V gene sequence: CDR1 SGDLS, CDR2 YYNGEE. This chain connects TRBV9 to TRBJ2-5, with 8 bases identical to TRBD2. The sequencing sample was made of peripheral blood. This TCR came from a woman in her 70s who had recovered from COVID-19. This chain's CDR3 is CASSVATGGPGETQYF. The CDR3 nucleotides are TGTGCCAGCAGCGTAGCGACGGGAGGGCCGGGGGAGACCCAGTACTTC.